Presented here are 25 T cell receptor beta chains from one specimen sequenced in a study of beta chain features in type 1 diabetes. Overall study results and limits: Across all four CD4+ subsets, people with type 1 diabetes showed modestly shorter TCRB CDR3s.

The antigens these receptors bind are not known. Since all of the isolated RNA was reverse transcribed, expressed TCRB transcripts were what got sequenced. Clones were sequenced by immunoSEQ multiplex PCR, and TCRdb holds only the in-frame ones, with some missing. The table shows about 740,000 clones, with roughly 13% occurring only once. Sequencing used naive CD4+ T cells from blood. These receptors all stem from a man aged 18 to 29 with type 1 diabetes.

In nucleotides, the CDR3 is TGCGCCAGCAGCCCGTTAAAGGGGGGGCCGAGCACAGATACGCAGTATTTT. Its protein product is CASSPLKGGPSTDTQYF. The genes are TRBV5-1 and TRBJ2-3; weak D call: TRBD2 (7 bases). Germline values: CDR1 SGHRS, CDR2 YFSETQ. The CDR3 is 17 amino acids. V dropped 4 bases and J dropped 0 bases, with 18 bases sitting between them.

The table lists this clone with a few counts. CDR3 sequence reads: CASSAGTGGNEQFF. CDR3 nucleotides: TGCGCCAGCAGCGCAGGGACAGGGGGAAATGAGCAGTTCTTC. V is TRBV5-1 and J is TRBJ2-1, with 11 bases lining up with TRBD1. J gave up 7 bases and V 4 bases, and 4 bases lay outside the gene matches. The CDR3 runs to 14 residues. CDR1 SGHRS and CDR2 YFSETQ come from the germline V gene.

The chain recombines TRBV7-8 with TRBJ2-4, with D perhaps matching TRBD1 or TRBD2 (6 bases each). The CDR3 sequence is 15 residues long. Germline CDR1 and CDR2: SGHVS and FQNEAQ. V lost 7 bases, J lost 6 bases, and 19 bases lay in between. CDR3 in DNA: TGTGCCAGCACCGGGGTTGGGGGGCAAAGAAACATTCAGTACTTC. Its protein is CASTGVGGQRNIQYF.

The chain has TRBV2 and TRBJ2-5, with D perhaps being TRBD1 or TRBD2 (6 bases each). This CDR3 spans 12 amino acids. The germline V and J ends were trimmed by 9 bases and 6 bases, with 14 bases remaining between them. The germline CDR1 and CDR2 sequences are SNHLY and FYNNEI. The CDR3 region is CARGSGAQTQYF. As DNA, the CDR3 is TGTGCCAGGGGCTCGGGGGCTCAGACCCAGTACTTC.

This clone occurred a few times. The chain couples TRBV10-3 to TRBJ2-3, with 12 nucleotides matching TRBD2. Trimming cost V 6 bases and J 2 bases; bases outside gene matches: 3. CDR1 is ENHRY and CDR2 is SYGVKD in the germline V gene. CDR3 length: 15 residues. The CDR3 DNA follows: TGTGCCATCAGAGCTAGCGGGGGGGCCACAGATACGCAGTATTTT. It yields the protein CAIRASGGATDTQYF.

The V call is TRBV5-1, the J call TRBJ1-5; 12 bases match TRBD1. The CDR3 has 17 amino acids. The trim removed 0 bases at V and 4 bases at J, leaving 5 bases unmatched. Germline V gene data show CDR1 as SGHRS and CDR2 as YFSETQ. This CDR3 reads CASSLEGTGGENQPQHF. CDR3 sequence (DNA): TGCGCCAGCAGCTTGGAAGGGACAGGGGGCGAAAATCAGCCCCAGCATTTT.

The table lists this clone with a few counts. A much larger clone is a single base away; this may be a read error. This chain joins TRBV25-1 and TRBJ2-5, with unresolved D. CDR1 is MGHDK and CDR2 is SYGVNS in the germline V gene. The V and J ends lost 5 bases and 1 base respectively, with 2 bases between them. The CDR3 runs 11 residues. The CDR3 here is CASSFQETQYF. Written as DNA, the CDR3 is TGTGCCAGCAGTTTCCAAGAGACCCAGTACTTC.

The rearrangement joins TRBV4-1 to TRBJ2-1; D perhaps matches TRBD2 (5 bases). This CDR3 has 19 residues. Germline CDR1 is MGHRA and CDR2 is YSYEKL. Between the trimmed V and J ends, which lost 5 bases and 0 bases, there was a span of 23 bases. The CDR3 DNA is TGCGCCAGCAGCACCGACGCGAAGAAGGGAGTGAGCTCCTACAATGAGCAGTTCTTC. It is translated as CASSTDAKKGVSSYNEQFF.

This clone was observed a handful of times. The chain has TRBV29-1 and TRBJ1-1; TRBD1 matches at 7 bases. The CDR3 runs 15 residues. Germline-derived CDR1 and CDR2 are SQVTM and ANQGSEA. The trim removed 2 bases at V and 5 bases at J, leaving 11 bases unmatched. Written as DNA, the CDR3 is TGCAGCGTTGAAAACGCAGGGGGAGGAGGGACTGAAGCTTTCTTT. It specifies CSVENAGGGGTEAFF.

This chain joins TRBV4-1 and TRBJ1-5, with D tentatively TRBD1 (6 bases). Per germline, CDR1 MGHRA and CDR2 YSYEKL. V lost 3 bases, J lost 7 bases, and 19 bases lay in between. The CDR3 is made up of 16 amino acids. In DNA form, the CDR3 reads TGCGCCAGCAGCCAGGATATGGGGGCAGTCGGGCAGCCCCAGCATTTT. This encodes CASSQDMGAVGQPQHF.

This clone was detected a few times. The rearrangement joins TRBV9 to TRBJ2-1, with a possible D match to TRBD2 (6 bases). Germline values: CDR1 SGDLS, CDR2 YYNGEE. This CDR3 has 15 amino acids. With 3 bases removed from V and 10 bases from J, the gap between germline ends came to 20 bases. CDR3 DNA: TGTGCCAGCAGCGCCCGTTCGGGGGAGGTTGGAGAGCAGTTCTTC. Its protein product is CASSARSGEVGEQFF.

The chain recombines TRBV7-6 with TRBJ2-3, with D possibly being TRBD2 (6 bases). The germline V gene encodes CDR1 SGHVS and CDR2 FNYEAQ. The CDR3 covers 16 residues. Trimming shortened V by 1 base and J by 0 bases, and 11 bases separated the two germline ends. The CDR3 loop is CASSLEGRGSTDTQYF. The CDR3 nucleotides read TGTGCCAGCAGCTTAGAGGGGCGGGGAAGCACAGATACGCAGTATTTT. Combining the CDR3 with reference TRBV7-6 and TRBJ2-3 gives the whole variable domain GAGVSQSPRYKVTKRGQDVALRCDPISGHVSLYWYRQALGQGPEFLTYFNYEAQQDKSGLPNDRFSAERPEGSISTLTIQRTEQRDSAMYRCASSLEGRGSTDTQYFGPGTRLTVL.

This clone has more than one count but fewer than ten. This chain joins TRBV5-4 and TRBJ1-1; D may be TRBD1 (5 bases). In germline, CDR1 is SGHNT, CDR2 YYREEE (reference sequence). This CDR3 contains 15 residues. V lost 2 bases and J 2 bases, leaving 13 bases between the germline ends. In DNA form, the CDR3 reads TGTGCCAGCAGCTTAGGGCCAGGGACCAACACTGAAGCTTTCTTT. Translating it yields CASSLGPGTNTEAFF. Combining the CDR3 with reference TRBV5-4 and TRBJ1-1 gives the whole variable domain ETGVTQSPTHLIKTRGQQVTLRCSSQSGHNTVSWYQQALGQGPQFIFQYYREEENGRGNFPPRFSGLQFPNYSSELNVNALELDDSALYLCASSLGPGTNTEAFFGQGTRLTVV.

This clone has more than one count but fewer than ten. The V call is TRBV28, the J call TRBJ2-3; D not resolved. Germline-derived CDR1 and CDR2 are MDHEN and SYDVKM. V was clipped by 6 bases and J by 2 bases, with 6 bases between them. This CDR3 comprises 12 residues. The CDR3 loop is CASSTDTDTQYF. The CDR3 DNA reads as TGTGCCAGCAGCACCGACACAGATACGCAGTATTTT.

This chain links TRBV7-9 with TRBJ1-2; 7 bases map to TRBD1. CDR3 length equals 14 residues. Looked up from germline, CDR1 is SEHNR and CDR2 is FQNEAQ (reference sequence). V shed 5 bases, J shed 6 bases, and the junction held 9 bases outside the gene matches. The CDR3: CASSLTTGLDGYTF. The CDR3 coding sequence is TGTGCCAGCAGCCTCACGACAGGGTTGGATGGCTACACCTTC.

This clone has only a few counts. The chain couples TRBV6-5 to TRBJ1-2; the match to TRBD1 covers 9 bases. CDR3 length: 16 amino acids. The J segment lost 2 bases and the V segment lost 3 bases, leaving 7 bases of the junction unmatched. Per the germline V gene, CDR1 is MNHEY and CDR2 is SVGAGI. The CDR3 spells CASSYLPGQGNYGYTF. CDR3 in DNA: TGTGCCAGCAGTTATTTACCGGGACAGGGAAACTATGGCTACACCTTC.

This clone was seen a handful of times. The J gene is TRBJ2-1, the V gene TRBV5-1; 7 nucleotides line up with TRBD1. CDR1 and CDR2 (germline): SGHRS, YFSETQ. This CDR3 contains 18 residues. Trimming took 3 bases from V and 0 from J; bases not matched to a gene: 12. The CDR3 sequence: CASSSAPGQRFSYNEQFF. CDR3 DNA sequence: TGCGCCAGCAGCTCGGCGCCGGGACAGAGATTCTCCTACAATGAGCAGTTCTTC.

This clone came up a few times. The chain has TRBV19 and TRBJ1-5; weak D call: TRBD1 (5 bases). Germline V CDR1 and CDR2: LNHDA, SQIVND (reference sequence). V lost 4 bases to trimming and J lost 1 base, with 11 bases between them. The CDR3 extends over 15 amino acids. In nucleotides, the CDR3 is TGTGCCAGTAGTACCCTCCAGGGAAGCAATCAGCCCCAGCATTTT. It specifies CASSTLQGSNQPQHF.

The chain employs TRBV28 and TRBJ1-1; D is ambiguous. V was cut by 6 bases and J by 0 bases, with 5 bases left in between. Germline V gene lookup returns CDR1 MDHEN and CDR2 SYDVKM. The CDR3 loop spans 12 amino acids. CDR3 residues: CASRSMNTEAFF. In nucleotides, the CDR3 is TGTGCCAGCAGGTCTATGAACACTGAAGCTTTCTTT.

V usage is TRBV4-1 and J usage is TRBJ2-3; TRBD2 aligns across 8 bases. CDR3 length: 15 residues. J was trimmed by 1 base and V by 2 bases; bases with no gene match: 2. Looked up from germline, CDR1 is MGHRA and CDR2 is YSYEKL. The CDR3 reads CASSQRRGGTDTQYF. CDR3 nucleotide sequence: TGCGCCAGCAGCCAACGGCGGGGGGGCACAGATACGCAGTATTTT.

The rearrangement uses TRBV30 and TRBJ1-3; D is unclear. Trimming left V 1 base short and J 0 bases short, with 13 bases between. The CDR3 has 16 amino acids. The germline CDR1 and CDR2 sequences are GTSNPN and SVGIG (reference sequence). The CDR3 bases are TGTGCCTGGAGTGCCCCGGACGCTAGCTCTGGAAACACCATATATTTT. It specifies CAWSAPDASSGNTIYF. The full variable domain, rest sourced from reference TRBV30 and TRBJ1-3, is SQTIHQWPATLVQPVGSPLSLECTVEGTSNPNLYWYRQAAGRGLQLLFYSVGIGQISSEVPQNLSASRPQDRQFILSSKKLLLSDSGFYLCAWSAPDASSGNTIYFGEGSWLTVV.

The rearrangement links TRBV9 to TRBJ2-7, with no clear D. Trimming cost V 4 bases and J 5 bases, with 22 bases left between them. This CDR3 has 16 residues. From germline, CDR1 is SGDLS and CDR2 YYNGEE. The CDR3 DNA sequence: TGTGCCAGCAGCCCTAATCCGGGTCCCGAGGTTCACGAGCAGTACTTC. Its protein product is CASSPNPGPEVHEQYF.

V gene TRBV30 combines with J gene TRBJ2-7, with D possibly being TRBD2 (6 bases). V was shortened by 0 bases and J by 2 bases, with 11 bases between the two germline ends. This CDR3 has 14 residues. CDR1 GTSNPN and CDR2 SVGIG come from the germline V gene (reference sequence). CDR3 loop: CAWSVAEGTYEQYF. DNA of the CDR3: TGTGCCTGGAGTGTAGCGGAGGGAACCTACGAGCAGTACTTC.

The CDR3, as DNA: TGTGCCAGCAGTTCCCAATCTTACGAGCAGTACTTC. It is translated as CASSSQSYEQYF. The chain couples TRBV27 to TRBJ2-7; D is undetermined. In germline, CDR1 is MNHEY, CDR2 SMNVEV (reference sequence). Trimming removed 4 bases from V and 4 bases from J, with 8 bases in between. This CDR3 is built from 12 residues.

This chain connects TRBV12-5 to TRBJ2-5, with 10 bases fitting TRBD2. There are 18 residues in the CDR3. Germline V gives CDR1 LGHNT, CDR2 FRNRAP. Losses at the gene ends were 5 bases for V and 0 bases for J; bases not matched to a gene: 12. The CDR3 loop reads CASGPRTSGFSYQETQYF. CDR3 in DNA: TGTGCTAGTGGTCCGAGGACTAGCGGCTTCTCGTACCAAGAGACCCAGTACTTC. Combining the CDR3 with reference TRBV12-5 and TRBJ2-5 gives the whole variable domain DARVTQTPRHKVTEMGQEVTMRCQPILGHNTVFWYRQTMMQGLELLAYFRNRAPLDDSGMPKDRFSAEMPDATLATLKIQPSEPRDSAVYFCASGPRTSGFSYQETQYFGPGTRLLVL.